Shown below are 21 T cell receptor beta chains from a single sample sequenced in a study of T-cell memory formation after mild COVID-19. TCRdb analysed the 5' RACE reads with MiXCR anew, one entry per CDR3 protein. This sample yields a few hundred thousand distinct CDR3 sequences, of which 25% to 30% are seen a single time; roughly 14% belongs to the top ten. The specimen was PBMCs or a T cell subset sorted from them (not recorded which). All receptors come from an adult woman who had mild COVID-19 (a few samples of this study predate the infection). Cell type and time point are not known.

The CDR3 DNA sequence: TGCGCCAGCAGCCACTTACCCCGGACAGTCCCCCATCAGCCCCAGCATTTT. Its translation is CASSHLPRTVPHQPQHF. The J gene is TRBJ1-5, the V gene TRBV4-1, with a tentative D call TRBD1 (6 bases). CDR1 is MGHRA, CDR2 YSYEKL, per germline. This CDR3 is 17 amino acids long. V gave up 3 bases and J gave up 5 bases, with 20 bases separating them.

The chain links TRBV18 to TRBJ2-1; the D is unclear. This CDR3 contains 17 residues. V shed 0 bases and J shed 0 bases, with 12 bases lying between them. The germline V gene has CDR1 KGHSH and CDR2 LQKENI. The CDR3 here is CASSPPASSNSYNEQFF. The DNA for the CDR3 is TGTGCCAGCTCACCACCTGCGAGTTCCAACTCCTACAATGAGCAGTTCTTC.

This clonotype was recorded once. This chain links TRBV6-6 with TRBJ2-7; D is possibly TRBD1 (6 bases). Germline V gene data show CDR1 as MNHNY and CDR2 as SVGAGI (reference sequence). V lost 5 bases, J lost 2 bases, and 16 bases lay in between. The CDR3 totals 15 residues. CDR3 residues: CASSGDTRPPYEQYF. DNA of the CDR3: TGTGCCAGCAGTGGGGACACGCGACCACCCTACGAGCAGTACTTC.

This clonotype was seen only a few times. The rearrangement joins TRBV12-3 or TRBV12-4 to TRBJ2-1; the D gene could be TRBD1 or TRBD2 (5 bases each). The CDR3 totals 14 residues. Trimming removed 5 bases from V and 10 bases from J, with 18 bases in between. The CDR3 DNA sequence: TGTGCCAGCAGTCCCCGGGACCCGGGATCGGAGCAGTTCTTC. This sequence encodes CASSPRDPGSEQFF.

The chain recombines TRBV20-1 with TRBJ2-7; TRBD2 agrees at 14 bases. Germline loops: CDR1 DFQATT, CDR2 SNEGSKA (reference sequence). J gave up 3 bases and V 6 bases, and 19 bases lay outside the gene matches. This CDR3 comprises 19 residues. The CDR3 loop is CSATKTSGRAFADYYEQYF. CDR3 coding DNA: TGCAGTGCCACCAAGACTAGCGGGAGGGCCTTCGCCGACTACTACGAGCAGTACTTC.

The rearrangement links TRBV3-1 to TRBJ1-1, with D unclear. From germline, CDR1 is LGHDT and CDR2 YNNKEL (reference sequence). The germline V and J ends were trimmed by 4 bases and 4 bases, with 19 bases remaining between them. The length of the CDR3 is 16 residues. This CDR3 reads CASSPNPRLSGTEAFF. Here the CDR3 DNA reads TGTGCCAGCAGCCCCAACCCTCGCCTAAGCGGCACTGAAGCTTTCTTT.

The gene calls are TRBV2 and TRBJ2-2, with a tentative D call TRBD2 (5 bases). V dropped 4 bases and J dropped 4 bases, with 13 bases sitting between them. Germline assignment: CDR1 SNHLY and CDR2 FYNNEI. The CDR3 is 15 amino acids. CDR3 residues: CASSALHSGTGELFF. CDR3 nucleotides: TGTGCCAGCAGTGCCCTGCACAGCGGCACCGGGGAGCTGTTTTTT.

The genes are TRBV29-1 and TRBJ1-2; no definite D call. This CDR3 contains 13 residues. CDR1 SQVTM and CDR2 ANQGSEA come from the germline V gene. The V gene lost 7 bases and the J gene lost 3 bases, with 15 bases spanning the gap. The CDR3 nucleotides are TGCAGCGCCCGGTCGCCTCTCGACTATGGCTACACCTTC. As protein: CSARSPLDYGYTF.

In its sample, this clonotype was seen a few times. The chain carries TRBV18 and TRBJ2-1, with D possibly TRBD1 on 5 matching bases. The CDR3 loop spans 17 amino acids. Germline V gives CDR1 KGHSH, CDR2 LQKENI. Trimming shortened V by 0 bases and J by 1 base, and 13 bases separated the two germline ends. The CDR3, as DNA: TGTGCCAGCTCACCACCGGTCAGGGTAGGATCCTACAATGAGCAGTTCTTC. It codes for CASSPPVRVGSYNEQFF.

The chain joins TRBV11-2 to TRBJ2-2; D gene uncertain. CDR1 and CDR2 from the germline V gene are SGHAT and FQNNGV. V gave up 3 bases and J gave up 2 bases, with 10 bases separating them. The CDR3 covers 15 residues. The CDR3 protein is CASSFGSPNTGELFF. In DNA form, the CDR3 reads TGTGCCAGCAGCTTTGGGTCCCCAAACACCGGGGAGCTGTTTTTT.

V and J are TRBV2 and TRBJ2-3, with 7 positions matching TRBD1. This CDR3 is 15 amino acids long. Germline trimming cut 0 bases from V and 5 bases from J; bases unmatched to any gene: 5. The V gene's germline CDR1 is SNHLY and CDR2 FYNNEI. The CDR3 DNA sequence: TGTGCCAGCAGTGAAGCTTTTCAGGGGGTAGATACGCAGTATTTT. Translation: CASSEAFQGVDTQYF. Filled out from reference TRBV2 and TRBJ2-3, the complete variable domain reads EPEVTQTPSHQVTQMGQEVILRCVPISNHLYFYWYRQILGQKVEFLVSFYNNEISEKSEIFDDQFSVERPDGSNFTLKIRSTKLEDSAMYFCASSEAFQGVDTQYFGPGTRLTVL.

V gene TRBV6-5 combines with J gene TRBJ1-5; 9 bases match TRBD1. CDR1 is MNHEY, CDR2 SVGAGI, per germline. The V gene end was trimmed by 5 bases and the J gene end by 7 bases; junction bases not matched to a gene: 9. The CDR3 length is 15 residues. The CDR3 protein is CASSTSGTGNQPQHF. The CDR3 coding sequence is TGTGCCAGCAGTACCTCCGGGACAGGGAACCAGCCCCAGCATTTT.

The J gene is TRBJ2-1, the V gene TRBV24-1; 8 bases fit TRBD2. The CDR3 totals 15 residues. V lost 0 bases and J lost 7; bases outside the gene matches: 4. Germline CDR1 and CDR2: KGHDR and SFDVKD. This CDR3 reads CATSDLPGLGNEQFF. In DNA form, the CDR3 reads TGTGCCACCAGTGATTTGCCGGGACTAGGTAATGAGCAGTTCTTC.

This sequence joins TRBV24-1 and TRBJ2-1; D remains ambiguous. There are 11 residues in the CDR3. V gave up 4 bases and J gave up 5 bases, with 2 bases separating them. Germline V gene sequence: CDR1 KGHDR, CDR2 SFDVKD. The DNA of the CDR3 is TGTGCCACCAGTGAACACAATGAGCAGTTCTTC. Amino acids: CATSEHNEQFF.

This clonotype turned up a few times. The V call is TRBV6-2 or TRBV6-3, the J call TRBJ1-2; D is perhaps TRBD1 (5 bases). Germline V gene sequence: CDR1 MNHEY, CDR2 SVGEGT. V gave up 0 bases and J gave up 3 bases, with 14 bases separating them. This CDR3 has 16 amino acids. CDR3 DNA: TGTGCCAGCAGTTACTCGCGAAGGGGCGCGTACTATGGCTACACCTTC. This translates into CASSYSRRGAYYGYTF.

This clonotype was seen ten or more times. The rearrangement joins TRBV12-3 or TRBV12-4 to TRBJ2-1; D is perhaps TRBD1 (5 bases). V was pared by 0 bases and J by 9 bases, with 9 bases between. The CDR3 sequence is 13 residues long. CDR3 residues: CASSLAQGAEQFF. The CDR3 region has the DNA TGTGCCAGCAGTTTAGCCCAAGGGGCTGAGCAGTTCTTC.

This clonotype was counted a few times. The chain is built from TRBV10-3 and TRBJ1-1; 8 bases agree with TRBD1. The CDR3 sequence is 12 residues long. V was pared by 4 bases and J by 11 bases, with 6 bases of the junction left unmatched. Germline values: CDR1 ENHRY, CDR2 SYGVKD. The CDR3 reads CAISGMGQEAFF. The DNA of the CDR3 is TGTGCCATCAGTGGAATGGGACAGGAGGCTTTCTTT.

This chain links TRBV7-9 with TRBJ2-5; TRBD2 matches at 10 bases. J lost 2 bases, V lost 2 bases, and 5 bases had no gene match. Germline CDR1 reads SEHNR; CDR2 reads FQNEAQ (reference sequence). This CDR3 spans 16 amino acids. The CDR3 here is CASSLSQLAGQETQYF. DNA for the CDR3: TGTGCCAGCAGCTTATCCCAACTAGCGGGGCAAGAGACCCAGTACTTC.

This clonotype occurred a few times. The CDR3 nucleotides are TGTGCCAGCAGCTTATCCGGCAGGGGGCTTAACGAGCAGTACTTC. This translates into CASSLSGRGLNEQYF. The chain recombines TRBV7-2 with TRBJ2-7; 8 bases are shared with TRBD1. The germline V gene encodes CDR1 SGHTA and CDR2 FQGNSA. V trimming: 2 bases; J trimming: 5 bases; junction bases outside the gene matches: 8. This CDR3 spans 15 amino acids.

V and J are TRBV29-1 and TRBJ1-2; TRBD1 might be the D (6 bases). The CDR3 spans 14 residues. V gave up 5 bases and J gave up 7 bases, with 20 bases separating them. Germline V gives CDR1 SQVTM, CDR2 ANQGSEA. The DNA for the CDR3 is TGCAGCGTTCCTAGGGACACATCGTCCTCTGGCTACACCTTC. Translation: CSVPRDTSSSGYTF.

The chain uses TRBV12-3 or TRBV12-4 and TRBJ2-3; TRBD1 might be the D (6 bases). V was shortened by 6 bases and J by 2 bases, with 9 bases between the two germline ends. This CDR3 region has 13 residues. CDR3 bases: TGTGCCAGCAGAGGACAGCTCACAGATACGCAGTATTTT. Translation: CASRGQLTDTQYF.